This is a list of T cell receptor beta chains from one sample in a study of metastatic and nonmetastatic thyroid tumors. Using MiXCR, TCRdb reanalyzed the PCR reads. The table has thousands of clones, 36% seen once; the top ten hold roughly a fifth. Sequenced material: adjacent normal tissue. The receptors originated from a female donor with papillary thyroid cancer or a benign thyroid nodule (not recorded which). Some clones in this sample may be carry-over from other donors' samples. The CDR3 runs from the conserved cysteine through the conserved F or W. The D gene is left open where the match is weak. Clone size, where shown, is once, few, many, or a class for clones that have expanded.

TRBJ2-1 - TRBV6-1 - TGTGCCAGCAGTAAAGAGGACAGCAGGTACAATGAGCAGTTCTTC CASSKEDSRYNEQFF
TRBJ2-7 TRBD2 TRBV6-1 few TGTGCCAGCAAAACTAGCGAGTACGAGCAGTACTTC CASKTSEYEQYF
TRBJ2-1 TRBD1 TRBV10-3 medium-sized TGTGCCATCAGAGAGACGGGACAGAGGGACAATGAGCAGTTCTTC CAIRETGQRDNEQFF
TRBJ2-7 TRBD2 TRBV5-1 - TGCGCCAGCAGGGAAGGGACTAGCGGGAGTCTTGGGTACGAGCAGTACTTC CASREGTSGSLGYEQYF
TRBJ1-6 - TRBV30 medium-sized TGTGCCTGGAGTGAGGCTACAAATTCACCCCTCCACTTT CAWSEATNSPLHF
TRBJ2-7 - TRBV7-2 large TGTGCCAGCAGCTTTTATATTTCCTACGAGCAGTACTTC CASSFYISYEQYF
TRBJ1-2 - TRBV20-1 large TGCAGTGCTACGGACAGACATGTTAACTATGGCTACACCTTC CSATDRHVNYGYTF
TRBJ2-7 - TRBV4-1 - TGCGCCAGCAGCCAAAGCCTCCGGGACCTCTCCTACGAGCAGTACTTC CASSQSLRDLSYEQYF
TRBJ1-5 - TRBV28 few TGTGCCAGCAGCTTACAAATCTTAGGGGCAGCCCAGCATTTT CASSLQILGAAQHF
TRBJ1-2 TRBD1 TRBV6-1 - TGTGCCAGCAGTGAAGGTCCAGGGGGCGATTACTATGGCTACACCTTC CASSEGPGGDYYGYTF
TRBJ2-1 - TRBV2 large TGTGCCAGCAGCTACTGGACTGGGGATGAGCAGTTCTTC CASSYWTGDEQFF
TRBJ2-6 - TRBV25-1 medium-sized TGTGCCAGCAGTCGAAAAGACTCTGGGGCCAACGTCCTGACTTTC CASSRKDSGANVLTF
TRBJ1-1 - TRBV28 - TGTGCCAGCAGTTTAACTAAGAAAGAGGCTGAGGCTTTCTTT CASSLTKKEAEAFF
TRBJ2-5 TRBD2 TRBV5-5 - TGTGCCAGCAGCGACGGACTAGCGGGAGTCCAAGAGACCCAGTACTTC CASSDGLAGVQETQYF
TRBJ2-5 - TRBV30 - TGTGCTTGGAGTGCCGGCCGACAGACCCAGTACTTC CAWSAGRQTQYF
TRBJ1-2 - TRBV12-5 - TGTGCTAGTGGTATGTCTTCTCTCTATGGCTACACCTTC CASGMSSLYGYTF
TRBJ2-7 - TRBV4-1 - TGCGCCAGCAGTGATCAGGGTGCCCTCTCCTACGAGCAGTACTTC CASSDQGALSYEQYF